This entry lists 4 T cell receptor beta chains sequenced from one sample in a study of blood T cell repertoires in COVID-19. Assay used: immunoSEQ multiplex PCR; TCRdb lists only in-frame clones, some missing. The table has roughly 410,000 clones, around 87% seen once. The sequencing input was peripheral blood. The source of these receptors is a woman in her fifties or sixties with COVID-19, enrolled during active disease.

The chain uses TRBV4-1 and TRBJ2-7, with TRBD2 identical over 7 bases. Unmatched junction bases numbered 16, after V lost 1 base and J lost 1 base. This CDR3 spans 19 amino acids. Germline V gene data show CDR1 as MGHRA and CDR2 as YSYEKL. The CDR3, as DNA: TGCGCCAGCAGCCAAGGACACACACCCAGCGGGGCGGCATCCTACGAGCAGTACTTC. This encodes CASSQGHTPSGAASYEQYF.

This rearrangement joins TRBV7-3 to TRBJ2-2; TRBD2 aligns across 8 bases. This CDR3 comprises 17 residues. Germline CDR1 reads SGHTA; CDR2 reads FQGTGA. V was pared by 1 base and J by 4 bases, with 8 bases of the junction left unmatched. The DNA for the CDR3 is TGTGCCAGCAGCTTAAAAGCCGGGGGGGATCCCACCGGGGAGCTGTTTTTT. Residues: CASSLKAGGDPTGELFF.

The chain combines TRBV28 with TRBJ1-2; no firm D call. This CDR3 region has 11 residues. The V and J ends lost 6 bases and 4 bases respectively, with 6 bases between them. Germline CDR1 is MDHEN and CDR2 is SYDVKM. Here the CDR3 DNA reads TGTGCCAGCAGCGGACTCTATGGCTACACCTTC. This sequence encodes CASSGLYGYTF.

The genes are TRBV6-5 and TRBJ1-2, with 8 bases lining up with TRBD1. The germline gives CDR1 MNHEY, CDR2 SVGAGI. V lost 6 bases to trimming and J lost 7 bases; unmatched junction nucleotides: 10. The CDR3 is 14 residues long. CDR3 DNA sequence: TGTGCCAGCAGACGACAGGGGAAAGCAGGTGGCTACACCTTC. It is translated as CASRRQGKAGGYTF.